These T cell receptor beta chains were read from a single sample in a study of blood T cell repertoires in COVID-19. The data were produced by immunoSEQ multiplex PCR, yet TCRdb's version contains in-frame clones alone and is incomplete. This sample carries approximately 190,000 clones, about 88% of them seen once, and the ten largest clones take around 25%. The source material was PBMCs or T cells enriched from blood (not recorded which). The receptors were sampled from a woman aged 40 to 49 in a cohort exposed to, infected with or recovered from COVID-19 (not recorded which). Each CDR3 is given with its conserved first and last residue. Each record gives: D gene, V gene, J gene, clone size, CDR3 DNA, CDR3 protein. D genes are given only for firm matches. A clone size is listed for some rows: how often the clone was seen (once, few, many), or a class if it is expanded.

D: NA
V: TRBV12-3/TRBV12-4
J: TRBJ1-2
size: NA
DNA: TGTGCCAGCACTTTTGGGAGGTCCTATGGCTACACCTTC
CDR3: CASTFGRSYGYTF

D: NA
V: TRBV28
J: TRBJ1-5
size: NA
DNA: TGTGCCAGCGTATACAGCGTGCGGGGGCCCCAGCATTTT
CDR3: CASVYSVRGPQHF

D: NA
V: TRBV4-2
J: TRBJ2-5
size: NA
DNA: TGTGCCAGCAGCCAAGATCGAGTATCGGAGACCCAGTACTTC
CDR3: CASSQDRVSETQYF

D: TRBD2
V: TRBV10-3
J: TRBJ2-1
size: NA
DNA: TGTGCCATCAGTGAAGCGGGGGCTTTCGGGGAGCAGTTCTTC
CDR3: CAISEAGAFGEQFF

D: NA
V: TRBV3-1/TRBV3-2
J: TRBJ1-4
size: NA
DNA: TGTGCCAGCAGCCAGCGGGGGGAGGGCGAAAAACTGTTTTTT
CDR3: CASSQRGEGEKLFF

D: TRBD1
V: TRBV6-5
J: TRBJ1-2
size: NA
DNA: TGTGCCAGCAGAACAGGGGGCCTCGGCTACACCTTC
CDR3: CASRTGGLGYTF

D: NA
V: TRBV15
J: TRBJ1-4
size: NA
DNA: TGTGCCACCAGCGGAGATACAGGTGCCCCAACTAATGAAAAACTGTTTTTT
CDR3: CATSGDTGAPTNEKLFF

D: TRBD1
V: TRBV5-4
J: TRBJ2-7
size: NA
DNA: TGTGCCAGCAGCTCCACCGACAGGGTCAGCTCCTACGAGCAGTACTTC
CDR3: CASSSTDRVSSYEQYF

D: NA
V: TRBV5-6
J: TRBJ2-3
size: NA
DNA: TGTGCCAGCAGCTCCGGGGGAGACACAGATACGCAGTATTTT
CDR3: CASSSGGDTDTQYF

D: NA
V: TRBV2
J: TRBJ1-2
size: NA
DNA: TGTGCCAGCAGTGAAGATCAGGGGTATGGCTATGGCTACACCTTC
CDR3: CASSEDQGYGYGYTF

D: TRBD2
V: TRBV6-1
J: TRBJ2-7
size: NA
DNA: TGTGCCAGCAGTGAATTCCCGCTAGCGGGCTTCTACGAGCAGTACTTC
CDR3: CASSEFPLAGFYEQYF

D: TRBD2
V: TRBV9
J: TRBJ2-3
size: NA
DNA: TGTGCCAGCAGCTCTACGTTAGCGGGAGTAAGGACAGATACGCAGTATTTT
CDR3: CASSSTLAGVRTDTQYF

D: TRBD1
V: TRBV2
J: TRBJ2-5
size: NA
DNA: TGTGCCAGCAGCCGGGACAGTAGAGAGACCCAGTACTTC
CDR3: CASSRDSRETQYF

D: TRBD1
V: TRBV19
J: TRBJ2-6
size: NA
DNA: TGTGCCAGTACGAAAAACCCAATTACAGGGGCTGGGGCCAACGTCCTGACTTTC
CDR3: CASTKNPITGAGANVLTF

D: TRBD1
V: TRBV5-5
J: TRBJ1-1
size: NA
DNA: TGTGCCAGCAGCTTGGGGGACAGGGGCCCTGAAGCTTTCTTT
CDR3: CASSLGDRGPEAFF

D: NA
V: TRBV13
J: TRBJ1-2
size: few
DNA: TGTGCCAGCAGCTTCTCTGACAGGAATTCTTATGGCTACACCTTC
CDR3: CASSFSDRNSYGYTF

D: NA
V: TRBV9
J: TRBJ1-4
size: NA
DNA: TGTGCCAGCAGCTACGGACCGGGGACTAATGAAAAACTGTTTTTT
CDR3: CASSYGPGTNEKLFF

D: NA
V: TRBV7-9
J: TRBJ2-2
size: once
DNA: TGTGCCAGCAGCCCGAACTGGGGGGTTCTCACCGGGGAGCTGTTTTTT
CDR3: CASSPNWGVLTGELFF

D: TRBD1
V: TRBV5-1
J: TRBJ2-5
size: once
DNA: TGCGCCAGATTACAGGGGGGCCAAGAGACCCAGTACTTC
CDR3: CARLQGGQETQYF

D: NA
V: TRBV6-5
J: TRBJ2-1
size: NA
DNA: TGTGCCACTGTACGGGGGAAGGAGCAGTTCTTC
CDR3: CATVRGKEQFF

D: NA
V: TRBV6-5
J: TRBJ1-1
size: NA
DNA: TGTGCCAGCAGTTACGGGGCAGGGATGGGCACTGAAGCTTTCTTT
CDR3: CASSYGAGMGTEAFF

D: NA
V: TRBV6-2/TRBV6-3
J: TRBJ2-1
size: NA
DNA: TGTGCCAGCAGTCAGATGAATGAGCAGTTCTTC
CDR3: CASSQMNEQFF

D: NA
V: TRBV14
J: TRBJ1-6
size: few
DNA: TGTGCCAGCAGCGAACCAAGGAGAACAGGGCTTAATTCACCCCTCCACTTT
CDR3: CASSEPRRTGLNSPLHF

D: TRBD1
V: TRBV19
J: TRBJ1-1
size: NA
DNA: TGTGCCAGTAGTCTCTCCGGGACAGGGACAGAAGCTTTCTTT
CDR3: CASSLSGTGTEAFF